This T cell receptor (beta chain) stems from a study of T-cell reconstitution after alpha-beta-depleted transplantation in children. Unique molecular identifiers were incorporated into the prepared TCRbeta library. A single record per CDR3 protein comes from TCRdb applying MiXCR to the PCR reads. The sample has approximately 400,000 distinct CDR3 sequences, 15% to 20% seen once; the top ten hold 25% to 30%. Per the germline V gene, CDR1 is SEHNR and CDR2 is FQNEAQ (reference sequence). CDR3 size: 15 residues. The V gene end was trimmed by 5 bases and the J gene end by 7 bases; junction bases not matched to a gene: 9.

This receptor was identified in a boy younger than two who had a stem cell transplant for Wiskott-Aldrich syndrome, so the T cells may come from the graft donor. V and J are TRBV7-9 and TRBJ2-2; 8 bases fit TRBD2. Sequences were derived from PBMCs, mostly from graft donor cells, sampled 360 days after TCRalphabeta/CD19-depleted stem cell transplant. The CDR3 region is CASSAPGLGDGELFF. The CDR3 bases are TGTGCCAGCAGCGCCCCGGGACTAGGGGACGGGGAGCTGTTTTTT.